A single sample gave rise to the 22 T cell receptor beta chains below, sequenced in a study of T cell changes during pregnancy in multiple sclerosis. The table came from immunoSEQ multiplex PCR; TCRdb's copy has only in-frame clones and leaves some out. The sample includes fewer than 95,000 clones, around nine tenths of them seen just once. This specimen consisted of peripheral blood, obtained in the first trimester of pregnancy. The receptors come from a female donor in good health, enrolled as a control in a pregnancy study.

This rearrangement joins TRBV5-8 to TRBJ2-7, with TRBD2 matching 16 bases. CDR1 and CDR2 from the germline V gene are SGHTS and YDEGEE. The CDR3 has 19 residues. The trim removed 3 bases at V and 3 bases at J, leaving 12 bases unmatched. CDR3 loop: CASSSQPGTSGRGDYEQYF. The CDR3 coding sequence is TGTGCCAGCAGCTCGCAGCCCGGGACTAGCGGGAGGGGGGACTACGAGCAGTACTTC.

The rearrangement joins TRBV11-2 to TRBJ2-7; perhaps TRBD2 as D (8 bases). The V gene's germline CDR1 is SGHAT and CDR2 FQNNGV. The V and J ends lost 4 bases and 7 bases respectively, with 17 bases between them. The length of the CDR3 is 14 residues. The CDR3 reads CASSSGLGGYEQYF. CDR3 nucleotides: TGTGCCAGCAGCTCGGGACTAGGGGGCTATGAGCAGTACTTC.

The chain combines TRBV7-9 with TRBJ2-1; D may be TRBD1 (5 bases). There are 13 residues in the CDR3. The germline gives CDR1 SEHNR, CDR2 FQNEAQ (reference sequence). With 5 bases removed from V and 7 bases from J, the gap between germline ends came to 12 bases. The CDR3 bases are TGTGCCAGCAGCCTCAGGGTCCTGAATGAGCAGTTCTTC. Residues: CASSLRVLNEQFF.

The chain is built from TRBV19 and TRBJ2-6, with 7 bases aligning to TRBD1. The germline gives CDR1 LNHDA, CDR2 SQIVND (reference sequence). J lost 2 bases, V lost 4 bases, and 8 bases had no gene match. The CDR3 runs 17 residues. CDR3 sequence: CASSTTGRTPGANVLTF. The DNA of the CDR3 is TGTGCCAGTAGTACGACAGGGAGAACTCCTGGGGCCAACGTCCTGACTTTC.

The chain uses TRBV28 and TRBJ2-2; TRBD1 matches at 7 bases. Per germline, CDR1 MDHEN and CDR2 SYDVKM. The CDR3 contains 15 residues. J was trimmed by 5 bases and V by 3 bases; bases with no gene match: 6. The CDR3 is CASSLRNRGTGELFF. The CDR3 bases are TGTGCCAGCAGTTTGAGGAACAGGGGTACCGGGGAGCTGTTTTTT.

The chain links TRBV28 to TRBJ1-2; D is unclear. This CDR3 spans 13 amino acids. Trimming took off 7 bases at V and 4 bases at J, with 13 bases between the two ends. CDR1 and CDR2 from the germline V gene are MDHEN and SYDVKM. DNA for the CDR3: TGTGCCAGCACCCCCGGGAGCCTCTATGGCTACACCTTC. Translating it yields CASTPGSLYGYTF.

The chain uses TRBV19 and TRBJ2-2, with D possibly TRBD2 on 6 matching bases. From germline, CDR1 is LNHDA and CDR2 SQIVND (reference sequence). The V gene lost 9 bases and the J gene lost 2 bases, with 13 bases spanning the gap. The CDR3 totals 14 residues. The CDR3 sequence: CASKGLGNTGELFF. The CDR3 coding sequence is TGTGCCAGCAAGGGACTGGGCAACACCGGGGAGCTGTTTTTT.

The chain uses TRBV5-1 and TRBJ1-1; D gene uncertain. Germline V gives CDR1 SGHRS, CDR2 YFSETQ. CDR3 length: 14 residues. V gave up 1 base and J gave up 1 base, with 8 bases separating them. This chain's CDR3 is CASSLPGKNTEAFF. The CDR3 DNA is TGCGCCAGCAGCTTGCCAGGAAAGAACACTGAAGCTTTCTTT. The full variable domain, completed using reference TRBV5-1 and TRBJ1-1, is KAGVTQTPRYLIKTRGQQVTLSCSPISGHRSVSWYQQTPGQGLQFLFEYFSETQRNKGNFPGRFSGRQFSNSRSEMNVSTLELGDSALYLCASSLPGKNTEAFFGQGTRLTVV.

The rearrangement uses TRBV4-1 and TRBJ2-3, with D unresolved. This CDR3 has 16 residues. V shed 3 bases and J shed 0 bases, with 13 bases lying between them. CDR1 and CDR2 from the germline V gene are MGHRA and YSYEKL. CDR3 protein: CASSHVIVFSTDTQYF. The CDR3 DNA reads as TGCGCCAGCAGCCACGTGATAGTATTTAGCACAGATACGCAGTATTTT.

The chain combines TRBV2 with TRBJ1-1; D ambiguous. Trimming removed 8 bases at V and 7 bases at J, with 8 bases between. The CDR3 spans 10 residues. CDR1 SNHLY and CDR2 FYNNEI come from the germline V gene. Here the CDR3 reads CASGRGEAFF. CDR3 DNA sequence: TGTGCCAGCGGGCGGGGTGAAGCTTTCTTT.

This clone occurred once. V and J are TRBV7-9 and TRBJ2-2, with D possibly TRBD2 on 7 matching bases. The ends were cut back, 4 bases at V and 6 bases at J, with 18 bases in the middle. The CDR3 spans 16 residues. Germline V gene sequence: CDR1 SEHNR, CDR2 FQNEAQ (reference sequence). For the CDR3, the DNA is TGTGCCAGCAGCTGGGGCGGGGGCGATTCGGCCGGGGAGCTGTTTTTT. Encoded protein: CASSWGGGDSAGELFF.

This chain joins TRBV28 and TRBJ2-7; perhaps TRBD2 as D (5 bases). Germline assignment: CDR1 MDHEN and CDR2 SYDVKM. The CDR3 extends over 12 amino acids. V dropped 10 bases and J dropped 2 bases, with 12 bases sitting between them. The chain's CDR3 is CAISGFTYEQYF. CDR3 in DNA: TGTGCCATTTCGGGATTTACCTACGAGCAGTACTTC.

The chain recombines TRBV5-4 with TRBJ2-7; perhaps TRBD1 as D (5 bases). Germline CDR1 is SGHNT and CDR2 is YYREEE (reference sequence). CDR3 length: 13 amino acids. The germline V and J ends were trimmed by 4 bases and 1 base, with 9 bases remaining between them. The CDR3 here is CASSAQDSYEQYF. The CDR3 DNA is TGTGCCAGCAGCGCACAGGATTCCTACGAGCAGTACTTC.

This clone appeared a single time. The gene calls are TRBV28 and TRBJ2-7; 7 nucleotides line up with TRBD2. After removal of 3 bases from V and 3 bases from J, the junction contained 2 bases not matched to a gene. This CDR3 spans 13 amino acids. Germline CDR1 MDHEN, CDR2 SYDVKM. The CDR3 DNA follows: TGTGCCAGCAGTTTTCGGACTAGCTACGAGCAGTACTTC. Encoded protein: CASSFRTSYEQYF.

The chain is built from TRBV2 and TRBJ2-7; 12 bases agree with TRBD2. This CDR3 is 16 amino acids long. Germline values: CDR1 SNHLY, CDR2 FYNNEI. With 6 bases clipped from V and 5 bases from J, the junction kept 11 bases outside the gene matches. The CDR3: CASSPSGRVLVNEQYF. The CDR3 region has the DNA TGTGCCAGCAGCCCTAGCGGGAGGGTATTAGTGAACGAGCAGTACTTC.

The CDR3, as DNA: TGTGCCAGCAGTCTCGGGTCTCGGGCCGGGGAGCTGTTTTTT. Amino acid sequence: CASSLGSRAGELFF. The chain recombines TRBV28 with TRBJ2-2, with D unclear. V was shortened by 5 bases and J by 6 bases, with 13 bases between the two germline ends. The germline V gene has CDR1 MDHEN and CDR2 SYDVKM. The CDR3 runs to 14 residues.

The chain couples TRBV10-3 to TRBJ1-5, with 8 positions matching TRBD1. Germline V CDR1 and CDR2: ENHRY, SYGVKD. V shed 3 bases and J 2 bases; nucleotides not matched to a gene: 6. The CDR3 has 16 amino acids. CDR3 sequence (DNA): TGTGCCATCAGTGATCGGACAGGGCAAGGCAATCAGCCCCAGCATTTT. Encoded protein: CAISDRTGQGNQPQHF.

The chain's CDR3 is CAWNRQAMGDNEQFF. Here the CDR3 DNA reads TGTGCCTGGAACCGACAGGCGATGGGGGACAATGAGCAGTTCTTC. The chain combines TRBV30 with TRBJ2-1; possible D gene TRBD1, 6 bases. CDR1 and CDR2 from the germline V gene are GTSNPN and SVGIG (reference sequence). The CDR3 is 15 amino acids. V lost 4 bases and J lost 5, with 18 bases in between.

The rearrangement links TRBV19 to TRBJ2-7, with D possibly being TRBD1 (5 bases). Germline V CDR1 and CDR2: LNHDA, SQIVND (reference sequence). The CDR3 length is 13 residues. V was pared by 6 bases and J by 3 bases, with 12 bases between. CDR3 protein: CASSRTSYYEQYF. The CDR3, as DNA: TGTGCCAGTAGCCGGACATCCTACTACGAGCAGTACTTC.

The chain combines TRBV2 with TRBJ2-1; 8 bases fit TRBD2. J gave up 5 bases and V 3 bases, and 6 bases lay outside the gene matches. The germline gives CDR1 SNHLY, CDR2 FYNNEI. The CDR3 totals 15 residues. The CDR3 bases are TGTGCCAGCAGTGAGATGAGCGGGAGCGACAATGAGCAGTTCTTC. Translating gives CASSEMSGSDNEQFF.

V gene TRBV6-1 combines with J gene TRBJ2-2; 11 nucleotides line up with TRBD2. The germline V gene has CDR1 MNHNS and CDR2 SASEGT. The CDR3 spans 17 residues. V was clipped by 4 bases and J by 7 bases; unmatched bases: 11. CDR3 sequence: CASSALLAGEHSGELFF. CDR3 coding DNA: TGTGCCAGCAGTGCGTTACTAGCGGGAGAGCATAGCGGGGAGCTGTTTTTT.

The chain is built from TRBV9 and TRBJ2-2; 7 bases match TRBD2. The CDR3 is 16 residues long. The germline V gene has CDR1 SGDLS and CDR2 YYNGEE. V shed 4 bases and J 4 bases; nucleotides not matched to a gene: 10. The CDR3 region has the DNA TGTGCCAGCAGCCCAGCAGGCGGGAGCGGCACCGGGGAGCTGTTTTTT. Protein product: CASSPAGGSGTGELFF.